What follows are 25 T cell receptor beta chains derived from one specimen sequenced in a study of CD8+CD57+ T cells in acquired aplastic anemia. TCR beta VDJ and CDR3 profiles were obtained from a genomic DNA template. MiXCR, applied by TCRdb to the reads, yields one record per CDR3 protein. The sample carries 250,000 to 300,000 distinct CDR3 sequences, 45% to 70% recorded once. The sample consisted of sorted CD4+, CD8+, or CD8+CD57+ T cells (not recorded which) from PBMCs. The receptors derive from a human donor with severe aplastic anemia or a healthy control (not recorded which).

This clonotype was picked up a small number of times. V usage is TRBV2 and J usage is TRBJ2-5; D is uncertain. The CDR3 runs 15 residues. The V gene's germline CDR1 is SNHLY and CDR2 FYNNEI. V was trimmed by 4 bases and J by 2 bases, leaving 14 bases between them. The CDR3 spells CASSGGRRAQETQYF. CDR3 coding DNA: TGTGCCAGCAGTGGAGGCAGAAGAGCTCAAGAGACCCAGTACTTC.

The rearrangement uses TRBV15 and TRBJ1-6; 7 bases line up with TRBD1. V was clipped by 1 base and J by 12 bases; unmatched bases: 12. The CDR3 consists of 16 residues. Germline CDR1 LNHNV, CDR2 YYDKDF (reference sequence). The CDR3 bases are TGTGCCACCAGCAGAGCGACAGGGCTGGGTATTAGACCCCTCCACTTT. Its translation is CATSRATGLGIRPLHF.

The genes are TRBV7-2 and TRBJ2-5; 14 nucleotides align to TRBD2. The better agreement between TRBJ2-1 and the DNA end casts doubt on the J call. CDR3 length: 17 amino acids. In germline, CDR1 is SGHTA, CDR2 FQGNSA. Written as DNA, the CDR3 is TGTGCCAGCAGCTTAGGTCGTCGACTAGCGGGGGGGAGTGAGCAGTTCTTC. Residues: CASSLGRRLAGGSEQFF.

V and J are TRBV5-1 and TRBJ2-7; 10 bases align to TRBD1. The CDR3 spans 14 residues. CDR1 and CDR2 (germline): SGHRS, YFSETQ. V lost 7 bases and J lost 5; bases outside the gene matches: 9. The CDR3 DNA sequence: TGCGCCAGCGGGAAGGGGACAGGGGTCGACGAGCAGTACTTC. Amino acid sequence: CASGKGTGVDEQYF.

Only a few counts were recorded for this clonotype. The J gene is TRBJ2-6, the V gene TRBV19; D call uncertain. Looked up from germline, CDR1 is LNHDA and CDR2 is SQIVND (reference sequence). This CDR3 is 17 amino acids long. The germline V and J ends were trimmed by 0 bases and 0 bases, with 9 bases remaining between them. Here the CDR3 reads CASSIDRVFSGANVLTF. CDR3 DNA sequence: TGTGCCAGTAGTATAGATCGGGTTTTCTCTGGGGCCAACGTCCTGACTTTC. Full variable domain (missing parts from reference TRBV19 and TRBJ2-6): DGGITQSPKYLFRKEGQNVTLSCEQNLNHDAMYWYRQDPGQGLRLIYYSQIVNDFQKGDIAEGYSVSREKKESFPLTVTSAQKNPTAFYLCASSIDRVFSGANVLTFGAGSRLTVL.

Many counts were recorded for this clonotype. The genes are TRBV20-1 and TRBJ2-1; 8 nucleotides agree with TRBD2. CDR1 is DFQATT, CDR2 SNEGSKA, per germline (reference sequence). With V trimmed by 3 bases and J by 4 bases, 8 bases remained unmatched. CDR3 length: 15 residues. Written as DNA, the CDR3 is TGCAGTGCTAGCGCCGCGGGGGGCCAGTACAATGAGCAGTTCTTC. Its translation is CSASAAGGQYNEQFF.

This clonotype showed up many times. The rearrangement joins TRBV6-5 to TRBJ2-7; TRBD1 agrees at 8 bases. This CDR3 comprises 13 residues. Germline trimming cut 4 bases from V and 4 bases from J; bases unmatched to any gene: 3. Germline CDR1 MNHEY, CDR2 SVGAGI. For the CDR3, the DNA is TGTGCCAGCAGTTCCTACAGGGGGTACGAGCAGTACTTC. Its protein is CASSSYRGYEQYF.

The V gene is TRBV15, the J gene TRBJ2-2; 7 bases are shared with TRBD1. TRBJ1-5 explains the end of the DNA better; the J call may be wrong. The CDR3 has 15 amino acids. Germline assignment: CDR1 LNHNV and CDR2 YYDKDF (reference sequence). The CDR3 DNA reads as TGTGCCACCAGCAGAGGGACAGGAAGCAATCAGCCCCAGCATTTT. This codes for CATSRGTGSNQPQHF.

The chain links TRBV20-1 to TRBJ2-7, with D perhaps matching TRBD1 (6 bases). V lost 2 bases, J lost 4 bases, and 15 bases lay in between. CDR3 length: 14 amino acids. Germline V gene data show CDR1 as DFQATT and CDR2 as SNEGSKA (reference sequence). The CDR3 DNA sequence: TGCAGTGCTAGAAACAGGGCCGGGTTGTACGAGCAGTACTTC. This translates into CSARNRAGLYEQYF.

This clonotype has a count of ten or more. The chain has TRBV11-1 and TRBJ2-1; TRBD2 matches 9 bases. Germline V CDR1 and CDR2: SGHAT, FQDESV (reference sequence). The length of the CDR3 is 14 residues. The V gene end was trimmed by 3 bases and the J gene end by 5 bases; junction bases not matched to a gene: 2. CDR3 in amino acids: CASSFIAGDNEQFF. The CDR3 region has the DNA TGTGCCAGCAGCTTCATAGCGGGGGACAATGAGCAGTTCTTC.

For this clonotype: A read error may produce the germline difference seen at one junction end. V and J are TRBV9 and TRBJ2-1; D is unresolved. CDR3 length: 14 amino acids. Germline CDR1 and CDR2: SGDLS and YYNGEE. The CDR3 region has the DNA TGTACCAGCAGCCCCGGTGGCTCCTACAATGAGCAGTTCTTC. This translates into CTSSPGGSYNEQFF.

The V call is TRBV11-2, the J call TRBJ2-7; TRBD1 aligns across 7 bases. The germline gives CDR1 SGHAT, CDR2 FQNNGV. Unmatched junction bases numbered 12, after V lost 6 bases and J lost 7 bases. This CDR3 region has 14 residues. CDR3: CASSLTGKYGEQYF. CDR3 sequence (DNA): TGTGCCAGCAGTTTGACAGGGAAATACGGAGAGCAGTACTTC.

The V gene is TRBV20-1, the J gene TRBJ2-3, with D possibly being TRBD1 or TRBD2 (5 bases each). In germline, CDR1 is DFQATT, CDR2 SNEGSKA (reference sequence). V gave up 0 bases and J gave up 1 base, with 11 bases separating them. The CDR3 has 15 residues. DNA for the CDR3: TGCAGTGCTAGAGATGGGGGAATGGGCACAGATACGCAGTATTTT. Protein: CSARDGGMGTDTQYF.

V and J are TRBV10-3 and TRBJ2-3; D remains ambiguous. Germline V lookup: CDR1 ENHRY, CDR2 SYGVKD. The CDR3 extends over 15 amino acids. Trimming left V 6 bases short and J 2 bases short, with 15 bases between. CDR3: CAIRLGITNTDTQYF. In DNA form, the CDR3 reads TGTGCCATCAGATTAGGGATAACCAACACAGATACGCAGTATTTT.

The chain uses TRBV7-2 and TRBJ2-1; 7 nucleotides line up with TRBD1. Germline CDR1 and CDR2: SGHTA and FQGNSA. This CDR3 comprises 13 residues. With 3 bases clipped from V and 10 bases from J, the junction kept 6 bases outside the gene matches. The CDR3 sequence is CASSLTGIREQFF. Written as DNA, the CDR3 is TGTGCCAGCAGCTTGACAGGGATCAGGGAGCAGTTCTTC. The whole variable domain, filled in from reference TRBV7-2 and TRBJ2-1, reads GAGVSQSPSNKVTEKGKDVELRCDPISGHTALYWYRQSLGQGLEFLIYFQGNSAPDKSGLPSDRFSAERTGGSVSTLTIQRTQQEDSAVYLCASSLTGIREQFFGPGTRLTVL.

There are many counts of this clonotype. The CDR3 DNA reads as TGTGCCAGCAGGGGACAGGGGGCCAATCAGCCCCAGCATTTT. Protein product: CASRGQGANQPQHF. The J gene is TRBJ1-5, the V gene TRBV12-3 or TRBV12-4; the match to TRBD1 covers 12 bases. This CDR3 is 14 amino acids long. Unmatched junction bases numbered 0, after V lost 6 bases and J lost 3 bases.

V is TRBV15 and J is TRBJ1-1; D not resolved. The CDR3 contains 12 residues. Germline values: CDR1 LNHNV, CDR2 YYDKDF (reference sequence). V was clipped by 0 bases and J by 8 bases, with 7 bases between them. The CDR3 DNA follows: TGTGCCACCAGCAGAGACTATTCGGAAGCTTTCTTT. It codes for CATSRDYSEAFF.

Only one count was recorded for this clonotype. This sequence joins TRBV9 and TRBJ2-7; D unresolved. Germline V gene lookup returns CDR1 SGDLS and CDR2 YYNGEE. The CDR3 spans 10 residues. V was shortened by 7 bases and J by 6 bases, with 8 bases between the two germline ends. DNA for the CDR3: TGTGCCAGCGGCTTCCGCGAGCAGTACTTC. This gives the protein CASGFREQYF.

The rearrangement links TRBV7-2 to TRBJ2-1, with a tentative D call TRBD1 (6 bases). The germline CDR1 and CDR2 sequences are SGHTA and FQGNSA. The V and J ends lost 1 base and 2 bases respectively, with 18 bases between them. The CDR3 length is 18 residues. The CDR3 reads CASSLGKVGRGAYNEQFF. Written as DNA, the CDR3 is TGTGCCAGCAGCTTAGGGAAGGTGGGCAGGGGCGCCTACAATGAGCAGTTCTTC.

Concerning this clonotype itself: One junction end does not reproduce the germline sequence, and a read error may be involved. The chain combines TRBV15 with TRBJ2-1, with D tentatively TRBD2 (7 bases). CDR1 LNHNV and CDR2 YYDKDF come from the germline V gene (reference sequence). The CDR3 runs 17 residues. CDR3 loop: CASSRMGGGSGADTQFF. DNA for the CDR3: TGTGCCAGCAGCCGGATGGGGGGGGGCTCAGGTGCAGATACGCAGTTCTTC.

This clonotype appeared a few times. The rearrangement uses TRBV27 and TRBJ1-5, with D hard to call. This CDR3 is 17 amino acids long. Trimming left V 0 bases short and J 2 bases short, with 14 bases between. Per germline, CDR1 MNHEY and CDR2 SMNVEV (reference sequence). The DNA of the CDR3 is TGTGCCAGCAGTTTATCGGGTTTGGCAGGACGCAATCAGCCCCAGCATTTT. Residues: CASSLSGLAGRNQPQHF.

This clonotype came up once. A much larger clone lies a single base off, so this may be a read error. V usage is TRBV5-6 and J usage is TRBJ2-4; D might be TRBD2 (7 bases). This CDR3 has 16 residues. The germline V gene encodes CDR1 SGHDT and CDR2 YYEEEE. CDR3 region: CASGLRGPIAKNIQYF. As DNA, the CDR3 is TGTGCCAGCGGCTTGCGGGGGCCCATAGCCAAAAACATTCAGTACTTC.

This clonotype has at least ten counts. This chain's CDR3 is CASSYLRGHTEAFF. The CDR3, as DNA: TGTGCCAGCAGCTACCTCAGGGGGCACACTGAAGCTTTCTTT. The J gene is TRBJ1-1, the V gene TRBV7-2, with 8 bases fitting TRBD1. Trimming removed 4 bases from V and 3 bases from J; junction bases left unmatched: 4. CDR1 is SGHTA, CDR2 FQGNSA, per germline. The CDR3 loop spans 14 amino acids.

The chain employs TRBV2 and TRBJ2-2; 7 bases match TRBD1. Germline assignment: CDR1 SNHLY and CDR2 FYNNEI. The CDR3 spans 15 residues. The V segment lost 6 bases and the J segment 7 bases; nucleotides outside the gene matches: 11. CDR3 DNA: TGTGCCAGCAGGGTACAGGGGACGCTGGGCGGGGAGCTGTTTTTT. Its translation is CASRVQGTLGGELFF.

Concerning this clonotype: Its ends do not fully match the called genes, so a read error is possible. This chain links TRBV5-4 with TRBJ1-6; TRBD1 matches at 8 bases. In germline, CDR1 is SGHNT, CDR2 YYREEE (reference sequence). The CDR3 totals 17 residues. The CDR3 sequence is CASSLWTGRHYSSPLHF. The CDR3, as DNA: TGCGCCAGCAGCCTCTGGACAGGGCGTCACTATAGTTCACCCCTCCACTTT. The full variable domain, with the rest looked up from reference TRBV5-4 and TRBJ1-6, is ETGVTQSPTHLIKTRGQQVTLRCSSQSGHNTVSWYQQALGQGPQFIFQYYREEENGRGNFPPRFSGLQFPNYSSELNVNALELDDSALYLCASSLWTGRHYSSPLHFGNGTRLTVT.